A selection of T cell receptor beta chains follows, all from one sample in a study of T-cell memory formation after mild COVID-19. A single record per CDR3 protein comes from TCRdb applying MiXCR to the 5' RACE reads. The top ten clones hold 11% to 15% of a sample with 150,000 to 200,000 distinct CDR3 sequences, approximately 14% of them seen once. What was sequenced was PBMCs or a T cell subset sorted from them (not recorded which). The receptor set was obtained from an adult woman who had mild COVID-19 (a few samples of this study predate the infection). Cell type and time point are not known. Both conserved end residues are part of each CDR3. The D gene is left open where the match is weak. Size tells how often a clone was seen (once, few, many) or the class of an expanded clone, and some rows leave it out.

abundance	d_gene	v_gene	j_gene	CDR3aa	CDR3nt
-	-	TRBV5-4	TRBJ2-1	CATGGSHEQFF	TGTGCCACCGGGGGTAGTCATGAGCAGTTCTTC
-	-	TRBV5-5	TRBJ2-2	CASSLRGDTGELFF	TGTGCCAGCAGCTTGCGTGGGGACACCGGGGAGCTGTTTTTT
few	TRBD1	TRBV6-1	TRBJ1-5	CASKSGGESEPQHF	TGTGCCAGCAAGTCAGGGGGCGAATCCGAGCCCCAGCATTTT
few	-	TRBV7-6	TRBJ2-1	CASSLYGRSGFYNEQFF	TGTGCCAGCAGCCTATACGGGCGATCCGGATTCTACAATGAGCAGTTCTTC
-	-	TRBV9	TRBJ1-1	CASSVDGSDTEAFF	TGTGCCAGCAGCGTAGATGGGAGTGATACTGAAGCTTTCTTT
few	TRBD2	TRBV15	TRBJ2-5	CATSESGGGETQYF	TGTGCCACCAGCGAGAGCGGGGGGGGCGAGACCCAGTACTTC
-	TRBD1	TRBV7-9	TRBJ2-7	CASSLDRGQREQYF	TGTGCCAGCAGCCTGGACAGGGGGCAGCGCGAGCAGTACTTC
-	TRBD1	TRBV3-1	TRBJ1-2	CASSHRQGSEDYGYTF	TGTGCCAGCAGCCACCGACAGGGGTCGGAGGACTATGGCTACACCTTC
many	TRBD2	TRBV7-6	TRBJ2-7	CASSLELAGDEQYF	TGTGCCAGCAGCTTAGAACTAGCGGGAGACGAGCAGTACTTC
-	-	TRBV5-6	TRBJ1-1	CASSQAMNTEAFF	TGTGCCAGCAGCCAGGCTATGAACACTGAAGCTTTCTTT
few	-	TRBV29-1	TRBJ2-5	CSVEVVIETQYF	TGCAGCGTTGAAGTAGTCATTGAGACCCAGTACTTC
-	-	TRBV9	TRBJ2-3	CASSVAQGVSDTQYF	TGTGCCAGCAGCGTAGCTCAAGGGGTCTCGGATACGCAGTATTTT
few	TRBD2	TRBV15	TRBJ2-1	CATSRKTSGSFEQFF	TGTGCCACCAGCAGGAAGACTAGCGGGAGTTTTGAGCAGTTCTTC
-	TRBD1	TRBV5-1	TRBJ2-1	CASSPGQAEGEQFF	TGCGCCAGCAGCCCGGGACAGGCCGAGGGTGAGCAGTTCTTC
many	TRBD2	TRBV9	TRBJ2-1	CASSAASGSRYNEQFF	TGTGCCAGCAGCGCAGCTAGCGGGAGTAGATACAATGAGCAGTTCTTC
-	TRBD1	TRBV7-9	TRBJ2-7	CASSLPGQGIYEQYF	TGTGCCAGCAGCCTTCCGGGACAGGGGATATACGAGCAGTACTTC
-	-	TRBV9	TRBJ2-5	CASSGALRPAGEETQYF	TGTGCCAGCAGCGGAGCCCTCCGCCCCGCGGGTGAAGAGACCCAGTACTTC
-	-	TRBV7-8	TRBJ2-2	CASRDRRGTGELFF	TGTGCCAGCCGCGATCGGCGGGGCACCGGGGAGCTGTTTTTT
few	-	TRBV19	TRBJ2-1	CASSIGRGSEQFF	TGTGCCAGTAGTATTGGGAGGGGGAGTGAGCAGTTCTTC
-	-	TRBV25-1	TRBJ2-3	CASSPKLDRITDTQYF	TGTGCCAGCAGCCCCAAACTAGATAGGATAACAGATACGCAGTATTTT
-	TRBD2	TRBV12-3/TRBV12-4	TRBJ2-5	CASGPSGSEPETQYF	TGTGCCAGCGGCCCTAGCGGGAGTGAGCCAGAGACCCAGTACTTC
few	TRBD2	TRBV7-2	TRBJ2-3	CASSLEAGVNTDTQYF	TGTGCCAGCAGCTTAGAAGCGGGAGTAAACACAGATACGCAGTATTTT
many	-	TRBV5-1	TRBJ2-3	CASSTREDTQYF	TGCGCCAGCAGCACCAGAGAAGATACGCAGTATTTT
many	-	TRBV5-1	TRBJ2-2	CASSLQSDTGELFF	TGCGCCAGCAGCTTACAGTCGGACACCGGGGAGCTGTTTTTT
-	-	TRBV29-1	TRBJ2-7	CSVEEVGGATYEQYF	TGCAGCGTTGAAGAGGTTGGCGGGGCGACCTACGAGCAGTACTTC
many	TRBD2	TRBV3-1	TRBJ2-1	CASSRGTSGRNEQFF	TGTGCCAGCAGCCGCGGGACTAGCGGGAGGAATGAGCAGTTCTTC
-	TRBD1	TRBV5-6	TRBJ1-2	CASSFRDRRYGYTF	TGTGCCAGCAGCTTCCGGGACAGAAGATATGGCTACACCTTC
-	TRBD2	TRBV6-4	TRBJ2-2	CASSDASGSPGELFF	TGTGCCAGCAGTGATGCCAGCGGGAGTCCCGGGGAGCTGTTTTTT
-	TRBD2	TRBV6-6	TRBJ2-1	CASSYSREGPSQGFF	TGTGCCAGCAGTTACTCGCGGGAGGGCCCCTCGCAGGGGTTCTTC
once	TRBD2	TRBV12-3/TRBV12-4	TRBJ2-5	CASSIGLAVGETQYF	TGTGCCAGCAGCATCGGACTAGCGGTCGGAGAGACCCAGTACTTC
few	-	TRBV5-1	TRBJ2-5	CASSAEGGRLQETQYF	TGCGCCAGCAGCGCGGAAGGAGGACGTCTCCAAGAGACCCAGTACTTC
few	TRBD1	TRBV5-1	TRBJ2-7	CASSPTTGFLYEQYF	TGCGCCAGCAGCCCTACGACAGGGTTTCTCTACGAGCAGTACTTC
-	TRBD2	TRBV18	TRBJ2-1	CASSPLSPRTSGRSEQFF	TGTGCCAGCTCACCACTATCCCCTCGGACTAGCGGGAGATCTGAGCAGTTCTTC
-	TRBD2	TRBV13	TRBJ2-2	CASSLGERGNTGELFF	TGTGCCAGCAGCTTAGGGGAGCGGGGGAACACCGGGGAGCTGTTTTTT
few	-	TRBV6-6	TRBJ2-2	CASSYGLDRAGELFF	TGTGCCAGCAGTTACGGGCTAGACCGGGCAGGGGAGCTGTTTTTT
once	-	TRBV28	TRBJ2-5	CASSSSQETQYF	TGTGCCAGCAGTTCGTCACAAGAGACCCAGTACTTC
-	-	TRBV5-1	TRBJ2-2	CASSLFFRGAGELFF	TGCGCCAGCAGCTTGTTTTTCCGAGGAGCCGGGGAGCTGTTTTTT
-	-	TRBV12-3/TRBV12-4	TRBJ1-2	CASSPRDGGGYTF	TGTGCCAGCAGTCCCCGGGACGGGGGTGGCTACACCTTC
few	TRBD2	TRBV7-3	TRBJ2-3	CASRIGGGGTDTQYF	TGTGCCAGCAGAATAGGCGGGGGAGGCACAGATACGCAGTATTTT
-	TRBD1	TRBV27	TRBJ2-1	CASIVGQGNNEQFF	TGTGCCAGCATAGTCGGACAGGGGAACAATGAGCAGTTCTTC
few	-	TRBV21-1	TRBJ2-1	CASSKRRNRTSGESNEQFF	TGTGCCAGCAGCAAAAGGAGGAATAGGACTAGCGGAGAAAGCAATGAGCAGTTCTTC
few	-	TRBV12-3/TRBV12-4	TRBJ2-7	CASSLGPGVSFYEQYF	TGTGCCAGCAGTTTAGGCCCAGGGGTTTCCTTCTACGAGCAGTACTTC